This entry lists 12 T cell receptor beta chains sequenced from one sample in a study of vaccination effects on CD4 cells after COVID-19. Method: immunoSEQ multiplex PCR; TCRdb's copy keeps in-frame clones and lacks some. The sample holds 80,000 to 95,000 clones, about three quarters seen once. Pools of viral peptides were used by the ViraFEST assay to expand antigen-specific CD4+ T cells ahead of sequencing. Following 10 days of culture, CD4+ T cells were isolated. The vaccine given was either BNT162b2 or mRNA-1273, in two doses. The antigens of these receptors remain unknown. The sample in question was CD4+ T cells from PBMCs cultured with HCoV-OC43 spike peptides, obtained after COVID-19 vaccination. The subset was: HCoV-OC43 spike overlapping peptide pool stimulation. All receptors derive from a human donor who received a COVID-19 vaccine.

This chain joins TRBV30 and TRBJ1-2; TRBD1 matches at 10 bases. V shed 2 bases and J 4 bases; nucleotides not matched to a gene: 13. Germline V CDR1 and CDR2: GTSNPN, SVGIG (reference sequence). This CDR3 spans 17 amino acids. Here the CDR3 reads CAWSPPGQGISSYGYTF. CDR3 sequence (DNA): TGTGCCTGGAGTCCGCCGGGACAGGGGATATCTAGCTATGGCTACACCTTC. The full variable domain, its missing parts supplied by reference TRBV30 and TRBJ1-2, is SQTIHQWPATLVQPVGSPLSLECTVEGTSNPNLYWYRQAAGRGLQLLFYSVGIGQISSEVPQNLSASRPQDRQFILSSKKLLLSDSGFYLCAWSPPGQGISSYGYTFGSGTRLTVV.

The rearrangement uses TRBV5-1 and TRBJ1-2, with 8 bases identical to TRBD1. V shed 4 bases and J 5 bases; nucleotides not matched to a gene: 13. This CDR3 has 16 residues. Looked up from germline, CDR1 is SGHRS and CDR2 is YFSETQ. The DNA of the CDR3 is TGCGCCAGCAGCCCTAGTCCAGGGGGCGCTCAGTATGGCTACACCTTC. This translates into CASSPSPGGAQYGYTF.

The rearrangement uses TRBV18 and TRBJ1-4, with D unclear. V was cut by 2 bases and J by 8 bases, with 9 bases left in between. The CDR3 is 13 residues long. Per germline, CDR1 KGHSH and CDR2 LQKENI. DNA for the CDR3: TGTGCCAGCTCACCAGGGGTTCAGGAAAAACTGTTTTTT. It codes for CASSPGVQEKLFF.

The chain employs TRBV19 and TRBJ1-2; possible D gene TRBD1, 5 bases. Between the trimmed V and J ends, which lost 5 bases and 5 bases, there was a span of 15 bases. The length of the CDR3 is 14 residues. Germline assignment: CDR1 LNHDA and CDR2 SQIVND (reference sequence). The CDR3 bases are TGTGCCAGTAGTCGGACGACGGGGGGGTATGGCTACACCTTC. Translating gives CASSRTTGGYGYTF.

This chain joins TRBV4-2 and TRBJ1-2; D is unresolved. Germline CDR1 reads LGHNA; CDR2 reads YNFKEQ. Trimming shortened V by 0 bases and J by 0 bases, and 8 bases separated the two germline ends. This CDR3 comprises 15 residues. DNA of the CDR3: TGTGCCAGCAGCCAAGATAGAGGGACTAACTATGGCTACACCTTC. Protein product: CASSQDRGTNYGYTF.

The table lists this clone with a few counts. J is TRBJ1-3 and V is TRBV29-1; 7 bases fit TRBD1. Germline CDR1 and CDR2: SQVTM and ANQGSEA. The junction had 4 bases not matched to a gene; V was cut back by 1 base and J by 4 bases. The CDR3 runs to 14 residues. CDR3 in DNA: TGCAGCGTTGAAGGCAGGGGGTCAGGAAACACCATATATTTT. Encoded protein: CSVEGRGSGNTIYF.

This clone occurred a few times. The genes are TRBV10-1 and TRBJ2-1; D possibly corresponds to TRBD2 (5 bases). V lost 8 bases and J 0 bases, leaving 8 bases between the germline ends. The germline gives CDR1 WNHNN, CDR2 SYGVQD (reference sequence). This CDR3 spans 13 amino acids. CDR3 protein: CASPGSSYNEQFF. The DNA for the CDR3 is TGCGCCAGCCCGGGGAGCTCCTACAATGAGCAGTTCTTC.

The chain couples TRBV3-1 (or the pseudogene TRBV3-2) to TRBJ2-2; the D is unclear. Trimming left V 0 bases short and J 0 bases short, with 8 bases between. The CDR3 is 16 residues long. Germline assignment: CDR1 LGHDT and CDR2 YNNKEL (reference sequence). CDR3 in DNA: TGTGCCAGCAGCCAAGAACGGAAGGCGAACACCGGGGAGCTGTTTTTT. It is translated as CASSQERKANTGELFF.

V is TRBV6-4 and J is TRBJ2-7, with D possibly TRBD1 on 6 matching bases. Germline V gene data show CDR1 as MRHNA and CDR2 as SNTAGT. The CDR3 is made up of 15 amino acids. The V end lost 4 bases, the J end lost 5 bases, and 18 bases lay between the germline ends. This CDR3 is CASSGTDQGINEQYV. Here the CDR3 DNA reads TGTGCCAGCAGTGGGACGGACCAGGGGATTAACGAGCAGTACGTC.

This rearrangement joins TRBV5-1 to TRBJ2-5, with TRBD2 matching over 8 bases. V shed 2 bases, J shed 3 bases, and the junction held 9 bases outside the gene matches. The CDR3 runs to 16 residues. Germline V lookup: CDR1 SGHRS, CDR2 YFSETQ. CDR3 protein: CASSLTRGLGEETQYF. In nucleotides, the CDR3 is TGCGCCAGCAGCTTAACCAGGGGACTAGGTGAAGAGACCCAGTACTTC. The entire variable domain, with the rest obtained from reference TRBV5-1 and TRBJ2-5, is as follows: KAGVTQTPRYLIKTRGQQVTLSCSPISGHRSVSWYQQTPGQGLQFLFEYFSETQRNKGNFPGRFSGRQFSNSRSEMNVSTLELGDSALYLCASSLTRGLGEETQYFGPGTRLLVL.

The chain couples TRBV3-1 (or the pseudogene TRBV3-2) to TRBJ2-2; D may be TRBD2 (5 bases). Trimming pared 4 bases from V and 0 bases from J, leaving 12 bases between. This CDR3 has 16 residues. CDR1 and CDR2 (germline): LGHDT, YNNKEL (reference sequence). CDR3 nucleotides: TGTGCCAGCAGCCCCGGTGGAGGTGCGAACACCGGGGAGCTGTTTTTT. Its translation is CASSPGGGANTGELFF.

The rearrangement joins TRBV5-1 to TRBJ1-1, with a possible D match to TRBD1 (6 bases). Trimming removed 3 bases from V and 5 bases from J, with 14 bases in between. The germline V gene has CDR1 SGHRS and CDR2 YFSETQ. This CDR3 comprises 14 residues. As DNA, the CDR3 is TGCGCCAGCAGCTCACAGGGAGTTCAGACTGAAGCTTTCTTT. As protein: CASSSQGVQTEAFF.